One and the same sample provided the 2 T cell receptor beta chains below, sequenced in a study of sequential checkpoint blockade in melanoma. The method was immunoSEQ multiplex PCR; TCRdb's version includes in-frame clones alone and lacks a portion of them. The sample has 30,000 to 40,000 clones, roughly 88% seen once. Treatment meaning: randomized to nivolumab then ipilimumab (arm A) or the reverse (arm B). Material: CD8+ T cells sorted from blood (inferred from file names), obtained from a patient given nivolumab and ipilimumab in sequence. These receptor sequences come from a human donor with melanoma.

The chain recombines TRBV6-1 with TRBJ1-5, with D unresolved. The CDR3 has 15 residues. Germline assignment: CDR1 MNHNS and CDR2 SASEGT. V gave up 1 base and J gave up 0 bases, with 7 bases separating them. The CDR3, as DNA: TGTGCCAGCAGTGAAGTCAGGAATAGCAATCAGCCCCAGCATTTT. This codes for CASSEVRNSNQPQHF.

This sequence joins TRBV27 and TRBJ1-4, with 9 bases aligning to TRBD1. The CDR3 sequence is 14 residues long. Per germline, CDR1 MNHEY and CDR2 SMNVEV (reference sequence). The V gene end was trimmed by 5 bases and the J gene end by 10 bases; junction bases not matched to a gene: 8. CDR3 in DNA: TGTGCCAGCAGTGCCACAGGGGGCGCAGGAAAACTGTTTTTT. It encodes CASSATGGAGKLFF.